The present T cell receptor (beta chain) was sequenced within a study of cytomegalovirus exposure and HLA in healthy donors. The PCR was carried out with 60 Vbeta primers and 13 Jbeta primers. TCRdb's table, derived via immunoSEQ multiplex PCR, lists solely in-frame clones and lacks some. The table has more than 150,000 clones, approximately 84% seen once. Remarks on this clone: Its specificity is unknown.

Germline assignment: CDR1 MNHEY and CDR2 SVGAGI. Trimming pared 5 bases from V and 5 bases from J, leaving 12 bases between. The CDR3 sequence is 13 residues long. Findings of the study overall: A few V segments could not be told apart, such as TRBV6-2 and TRBV6-3, and were left out. Most TCR sequences showed up rarely, but some public TCRs showed up in many donors.

The chain recombines TRBV6-5 with TRBJ1-1; D is ambiguous. The sequence came from a middle-aged woman in good health and CMV-seropositive. Sample: PBMCs. CDR3 protein: CASSPPLGTEAFF. The CDR3, as DNA: TGTGCCAGCAGTCCCCCACTCGGGACTGAAGCTTTCTTT.